These 4 T cell receptor beta chains came from one sample sequenced in a study of CXCR3-negative and CXCR3-positive naive CD8 T cells. UMI-labeled 5' RACE TRB cDNA libraries were prepared from the cells. TCRdb re-called the 5' RACE reads and gives one entry per CDR3 protein, without DNA. The sample table includes 45,000 to 65,000 distinct CDR3 sequences. Sequencing was carried out using naive CXCR3- CD8+ T cells from blood. Subset given: CD45RO-CCR7+CD27+CD95- naive CD8+ T cells lacking CXCR3 (TNR3-). The receptor set was obtained from a human donor in good health. Some clones in this sample may be carry-over from other donors' samples.

The chain is built from TRBV6-4 and TRBJ2-1; the D call of TRBD1 rests on TCRdb alone, since no DNA is present to check it. The CDR3 is 15 amino acids. From germline, CDR1 is MRHNA and CDR2 SNTAGT. This CDR3 is CASSDSGQGPNEQFF.

The chain couples TRBV18 to TRBJ2-5; TCRdb's D gene call, TRBD2, goes unchecked for lack of DNA. The germline V gene encodes CDR1 KGHSH and CDR2 LQKENI. The CDR3 totals 15 residues. The CDR3 spells CASSPPYGRSETQYF.

The rearrangement joins TRBV12-3 or TRBV12-4 to TRBJ1-6. The CDR3 sequence is 15 residues long. Here the CDR3 reads CASSLGGPLNSPLHF.

The chain couples TRBV28 to TRBJ2-7; TCRdb gives TRBD1 as the D gene, but with no DNA this cannot be confirmed. The CDR3 totals 14 residues. The germline V gene encodes CDR1 MDHEN and CDR2 SYDVKM. The CDR3 region is CASSSWDRLGEQYF.